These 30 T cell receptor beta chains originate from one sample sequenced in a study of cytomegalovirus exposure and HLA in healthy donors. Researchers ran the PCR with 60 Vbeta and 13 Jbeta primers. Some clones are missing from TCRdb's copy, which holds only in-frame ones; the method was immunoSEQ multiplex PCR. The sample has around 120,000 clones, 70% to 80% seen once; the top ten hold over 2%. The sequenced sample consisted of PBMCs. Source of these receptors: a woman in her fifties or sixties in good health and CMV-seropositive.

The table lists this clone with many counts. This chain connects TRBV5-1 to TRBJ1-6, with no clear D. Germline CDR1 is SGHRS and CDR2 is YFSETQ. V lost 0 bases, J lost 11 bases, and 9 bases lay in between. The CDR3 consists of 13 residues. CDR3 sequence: CASSLGPYPPLHF. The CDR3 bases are TGCGCCAGCAGCTTGGGGCCGTATCCACCCCTCCACTTT.

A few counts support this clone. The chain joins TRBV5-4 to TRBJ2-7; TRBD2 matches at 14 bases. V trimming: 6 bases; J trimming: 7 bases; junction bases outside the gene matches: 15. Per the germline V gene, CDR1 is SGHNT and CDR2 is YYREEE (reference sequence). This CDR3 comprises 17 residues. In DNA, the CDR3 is TGTGCCAGCACCTGGACTAGCGGGGGGCTTCTCCTACGAGAGCAGTACTTC. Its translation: CASTWTSGGLLLREQYF.

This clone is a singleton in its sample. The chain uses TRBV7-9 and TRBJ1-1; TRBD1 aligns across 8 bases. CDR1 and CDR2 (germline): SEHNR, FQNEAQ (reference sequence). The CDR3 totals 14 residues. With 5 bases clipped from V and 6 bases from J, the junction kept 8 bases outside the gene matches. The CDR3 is CASSLDRVEAEAFF. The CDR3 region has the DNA TGTGCCAGCAGCCTGGACAGGGTGGAGGCTGAAGCTTTCTTT.

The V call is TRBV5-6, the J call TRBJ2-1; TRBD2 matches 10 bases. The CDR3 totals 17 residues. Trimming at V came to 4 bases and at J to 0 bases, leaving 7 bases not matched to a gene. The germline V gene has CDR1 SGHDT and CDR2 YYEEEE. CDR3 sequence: CASSPLQRGGSYNEQFF. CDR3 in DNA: TGTGCCAGCAGCCCTCTCCAGCGGGGGGGCTCCTACAATGAGCAGTTCTTC.

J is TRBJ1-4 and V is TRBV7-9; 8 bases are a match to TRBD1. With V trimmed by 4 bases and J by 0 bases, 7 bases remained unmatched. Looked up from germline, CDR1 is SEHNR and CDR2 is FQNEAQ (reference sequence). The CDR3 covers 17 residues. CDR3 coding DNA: TGTGCCAGCAGCTCCACACAGGGGGGCACAACTAATGAAAAACTGTTTTTT. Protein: CASSSTQGGTTNEKLFF.

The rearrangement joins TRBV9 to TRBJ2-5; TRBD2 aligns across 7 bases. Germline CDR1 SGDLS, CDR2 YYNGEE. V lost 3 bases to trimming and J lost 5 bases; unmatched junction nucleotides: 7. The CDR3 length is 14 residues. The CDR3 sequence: CASSEPDGRETQYF. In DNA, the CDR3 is TGTGCCAGCAGCGAACCGGACGGGAGGGAGACCCAGTACTTC. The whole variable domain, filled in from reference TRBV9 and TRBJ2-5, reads DSGVTQTPKHLITATGQRVTLRCSPRSGDLSVYWYQQSLDQGLQFLIQYYNGEERAKGNILERFSAQQFPDLHSELNLSSLELGDSALYFCASSEPDGRETQYFGPGTRLLVL.

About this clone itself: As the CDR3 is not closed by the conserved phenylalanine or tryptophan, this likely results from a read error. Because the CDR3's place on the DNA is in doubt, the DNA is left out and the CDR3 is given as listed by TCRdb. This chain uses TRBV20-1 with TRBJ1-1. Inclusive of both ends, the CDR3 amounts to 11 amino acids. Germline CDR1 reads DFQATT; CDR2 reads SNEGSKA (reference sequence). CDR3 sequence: CSARSKPMSPI.

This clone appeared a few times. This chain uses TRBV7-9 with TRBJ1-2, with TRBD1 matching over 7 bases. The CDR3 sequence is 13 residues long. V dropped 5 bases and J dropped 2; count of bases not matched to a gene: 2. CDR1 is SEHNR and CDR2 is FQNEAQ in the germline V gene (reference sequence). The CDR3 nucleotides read TGTGCCAGCAGCCCGGGACAGAACTATGGCTACACCTTC. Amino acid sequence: CASSPGQNYGYTF.

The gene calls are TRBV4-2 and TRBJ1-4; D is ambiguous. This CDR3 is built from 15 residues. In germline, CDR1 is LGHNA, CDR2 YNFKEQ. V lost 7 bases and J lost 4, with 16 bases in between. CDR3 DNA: TGTGCCAGCACCCCAACGGACTCCTTTAATGAAAAACTGTTTTTT. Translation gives CASTPTDSFNEKLFF.

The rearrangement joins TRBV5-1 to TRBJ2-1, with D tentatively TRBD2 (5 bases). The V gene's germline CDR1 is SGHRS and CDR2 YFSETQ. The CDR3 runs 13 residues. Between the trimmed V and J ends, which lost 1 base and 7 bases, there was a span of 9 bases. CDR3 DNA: TGCGCCAGCAGCTTGCCGGGAAAGAATGAGCAGTTCTTC. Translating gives CASSLPGKNEQFF. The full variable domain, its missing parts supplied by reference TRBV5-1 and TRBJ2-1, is KAGVTQTPRYLIKTRGQQVTLSCSPISGHRSVSWYQQTPGQGLQFLFEYFSETQRNKGNFPGRFSGRQFSNSRSEMNVSTLELGDSALYLCASSLPGKNEQFFGPGTRLTVL.

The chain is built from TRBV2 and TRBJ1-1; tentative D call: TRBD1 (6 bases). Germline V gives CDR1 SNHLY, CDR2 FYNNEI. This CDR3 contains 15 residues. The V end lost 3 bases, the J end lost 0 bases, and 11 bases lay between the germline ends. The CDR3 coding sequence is TGTGCCAGCAGTGATGGGGGCACCTTGAACACTGAAGCTTTCTTT. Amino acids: CASSDGGTLNTEAFF.

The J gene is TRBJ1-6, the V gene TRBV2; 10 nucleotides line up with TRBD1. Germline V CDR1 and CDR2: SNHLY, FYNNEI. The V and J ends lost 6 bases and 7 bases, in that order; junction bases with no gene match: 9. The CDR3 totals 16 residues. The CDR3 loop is CASRHLDRGGNSPLHF. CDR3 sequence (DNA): TGTGCCAGCAGGCATTTGGACAGGGGGGGAAATTCACCCCTCCACTTT.

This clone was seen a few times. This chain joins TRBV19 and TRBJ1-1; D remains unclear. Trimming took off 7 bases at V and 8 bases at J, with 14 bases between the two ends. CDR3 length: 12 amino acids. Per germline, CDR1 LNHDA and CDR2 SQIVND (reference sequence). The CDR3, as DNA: TGTGCCAGTACCCTGGGCCAAAACGAAGCTTTCTTT. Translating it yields CASTLGQNEAFF.

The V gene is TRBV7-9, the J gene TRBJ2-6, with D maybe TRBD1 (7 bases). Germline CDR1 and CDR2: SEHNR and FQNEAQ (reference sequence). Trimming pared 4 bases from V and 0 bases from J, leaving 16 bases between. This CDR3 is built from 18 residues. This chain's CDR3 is CASSSHRGLGSGANVLTF. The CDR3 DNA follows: TGTGCCAGCAGCTCCCACAGGGGACTCGGCTCTGGGGCCAACGTCCTGACTTTC.

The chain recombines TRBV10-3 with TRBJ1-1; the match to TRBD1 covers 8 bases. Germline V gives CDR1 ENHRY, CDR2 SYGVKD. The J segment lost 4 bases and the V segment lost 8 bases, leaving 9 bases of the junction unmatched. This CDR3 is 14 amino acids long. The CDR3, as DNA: TGTGCCATCGACGGAGCAGGGGGCGGCACTGAAGCTTTCTTT. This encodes CAIDGAGGGTEAFF.

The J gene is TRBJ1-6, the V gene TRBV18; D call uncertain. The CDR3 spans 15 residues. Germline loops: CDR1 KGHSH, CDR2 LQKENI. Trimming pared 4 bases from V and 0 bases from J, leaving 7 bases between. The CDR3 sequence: CASSRGSSYNSPLHF. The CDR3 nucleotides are TGTGCCAGCTCACGAGGTAGCTCCTATAATTCACCCCTCCACTTT. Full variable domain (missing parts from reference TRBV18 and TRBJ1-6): NAGVMQNPRHLVRRRGQEARLRCSPMKGHSHVYWYRQLPEEGLKFMVYLQKENIIDESGMPKERFSAEFPKEGPSILRIQQVVRGDSAAYFCASSRGSSYNSPLHFGNGTRLTVT.

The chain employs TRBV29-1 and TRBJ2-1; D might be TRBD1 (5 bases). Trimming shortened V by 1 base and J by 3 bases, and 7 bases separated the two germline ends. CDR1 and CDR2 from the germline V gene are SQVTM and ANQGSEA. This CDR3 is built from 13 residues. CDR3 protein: CSVEVRDYNEQFF. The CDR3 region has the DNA TGCAGCGTTGAAGTCAGGGACTACAATGAGCAGTTCTTC.

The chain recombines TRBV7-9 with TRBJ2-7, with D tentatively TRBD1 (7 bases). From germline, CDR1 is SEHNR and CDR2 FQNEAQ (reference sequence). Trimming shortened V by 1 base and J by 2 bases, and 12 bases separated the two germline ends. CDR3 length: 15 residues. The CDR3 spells CASSLEGAGTYEQYF. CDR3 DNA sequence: TGTGCCAGCAGCTTAGAGGGGGCGGGAACCTACGAGCAGTACTTC.

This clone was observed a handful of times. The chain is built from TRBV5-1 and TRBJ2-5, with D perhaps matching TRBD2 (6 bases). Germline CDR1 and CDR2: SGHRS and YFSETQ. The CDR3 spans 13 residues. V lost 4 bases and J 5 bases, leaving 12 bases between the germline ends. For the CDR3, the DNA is TGCGCCAGCAGCGCCGGGAGATGGGAGACCCAGTACTTC. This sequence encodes CASSAGRWETQYF.

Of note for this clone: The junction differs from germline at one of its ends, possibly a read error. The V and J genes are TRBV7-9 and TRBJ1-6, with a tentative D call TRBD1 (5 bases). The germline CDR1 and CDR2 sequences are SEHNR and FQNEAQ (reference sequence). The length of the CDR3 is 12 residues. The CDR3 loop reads CSSSWGDSPLHF. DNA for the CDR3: TGTTCCAGCAGCTGGGGGGATTCACCCCTCCACTTT.

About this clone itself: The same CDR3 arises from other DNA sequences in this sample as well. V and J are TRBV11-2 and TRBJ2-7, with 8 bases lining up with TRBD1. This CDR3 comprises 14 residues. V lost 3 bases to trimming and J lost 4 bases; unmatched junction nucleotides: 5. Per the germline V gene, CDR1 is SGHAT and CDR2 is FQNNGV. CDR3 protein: CASSFGQGGYEQYF. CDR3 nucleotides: TGTGCCAGCAGCTTTGGACAGGGTGGGTACGAGCAGTACTTC. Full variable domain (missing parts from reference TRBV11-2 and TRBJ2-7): EAGVAQSPRYKIIEKRQSVAFWCNPISGHATLYWYQQILGQGPKLLIQFQNNGVVDDSQLPKDRFSAERLKGVDSTLKIQPAKLEDSAVYLCASSFGQGGYEQYFGPGTRLTVT.

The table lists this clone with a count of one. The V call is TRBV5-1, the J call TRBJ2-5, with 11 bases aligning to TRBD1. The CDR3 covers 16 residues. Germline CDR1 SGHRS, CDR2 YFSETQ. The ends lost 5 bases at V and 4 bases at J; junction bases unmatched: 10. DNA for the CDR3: TGCGCCAGCAGTCCCCTCGGGACAGGGGGGGGAGAGACCCAGTACTTC. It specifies CASSPLGTGGGETQYF.

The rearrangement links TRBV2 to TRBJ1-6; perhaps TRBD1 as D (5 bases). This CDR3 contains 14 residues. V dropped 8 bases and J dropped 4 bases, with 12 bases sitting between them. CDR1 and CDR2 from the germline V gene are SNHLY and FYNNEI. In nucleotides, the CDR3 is TGTGCCAGCTGGATAGGGGCGTATAATTCACCCCTCCACTTT. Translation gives CASWIGAYNSPLHF.

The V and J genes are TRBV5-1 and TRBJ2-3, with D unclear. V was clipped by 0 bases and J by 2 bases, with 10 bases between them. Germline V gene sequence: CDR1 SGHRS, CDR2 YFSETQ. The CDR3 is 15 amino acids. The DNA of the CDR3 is TGCGCCAGCAGCTTGGTTTCCGAGAACACAGATACGCAGTATTTT. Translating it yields CASSLVSENTDTQYF.

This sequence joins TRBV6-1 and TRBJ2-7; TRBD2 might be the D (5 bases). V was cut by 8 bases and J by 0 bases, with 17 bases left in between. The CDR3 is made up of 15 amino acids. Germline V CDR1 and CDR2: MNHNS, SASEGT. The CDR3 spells CASYVGPGSSYEQYF. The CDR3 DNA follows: TGTGCCAGCTACGTGGGCCCGGGGAGCTCCTACGAGCAGTACTTC.

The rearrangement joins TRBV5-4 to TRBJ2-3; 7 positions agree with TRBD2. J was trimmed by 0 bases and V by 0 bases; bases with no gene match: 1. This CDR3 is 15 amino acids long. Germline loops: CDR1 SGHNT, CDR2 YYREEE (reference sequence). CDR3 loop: CASSLGGGSTDTQYF. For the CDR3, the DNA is TGTGCCAGCAGCTTGGGGGGGGGTAGCACAGATACGCAGTATTTT.

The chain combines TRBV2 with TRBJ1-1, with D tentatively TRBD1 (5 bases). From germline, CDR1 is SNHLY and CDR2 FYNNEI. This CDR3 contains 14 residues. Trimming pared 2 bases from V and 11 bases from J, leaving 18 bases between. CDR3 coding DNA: TGTGCCAGCAGTGAAAGGCTGGCAGCGGAGGGGGCTTTCTTT. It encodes CASSERLAAEGAFF.

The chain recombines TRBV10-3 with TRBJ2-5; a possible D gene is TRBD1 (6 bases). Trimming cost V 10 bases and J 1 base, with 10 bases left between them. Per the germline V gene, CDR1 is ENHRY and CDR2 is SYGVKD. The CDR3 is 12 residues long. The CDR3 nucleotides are TGTGCCACAGGGGCGGCCCAAGAGACCCAGTACTTC. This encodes CATGAAQETQYF.

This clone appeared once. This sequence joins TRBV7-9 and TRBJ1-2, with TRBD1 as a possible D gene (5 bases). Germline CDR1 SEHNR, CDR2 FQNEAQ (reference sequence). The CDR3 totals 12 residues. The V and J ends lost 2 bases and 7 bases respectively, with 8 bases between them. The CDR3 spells CASSLNQGGYTF. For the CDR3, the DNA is TGTGCCAGCAGCTTAAACCAGGGTGGCTACACCTTC.

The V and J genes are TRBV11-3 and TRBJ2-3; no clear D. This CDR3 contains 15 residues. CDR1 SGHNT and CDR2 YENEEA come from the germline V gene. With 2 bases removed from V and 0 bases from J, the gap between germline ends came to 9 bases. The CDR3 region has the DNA TGTGCCAGCAGCTTACGAGTAGCTAGCACAGATACGCAGTATTTT. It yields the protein CASSLRVASTDTQYF.